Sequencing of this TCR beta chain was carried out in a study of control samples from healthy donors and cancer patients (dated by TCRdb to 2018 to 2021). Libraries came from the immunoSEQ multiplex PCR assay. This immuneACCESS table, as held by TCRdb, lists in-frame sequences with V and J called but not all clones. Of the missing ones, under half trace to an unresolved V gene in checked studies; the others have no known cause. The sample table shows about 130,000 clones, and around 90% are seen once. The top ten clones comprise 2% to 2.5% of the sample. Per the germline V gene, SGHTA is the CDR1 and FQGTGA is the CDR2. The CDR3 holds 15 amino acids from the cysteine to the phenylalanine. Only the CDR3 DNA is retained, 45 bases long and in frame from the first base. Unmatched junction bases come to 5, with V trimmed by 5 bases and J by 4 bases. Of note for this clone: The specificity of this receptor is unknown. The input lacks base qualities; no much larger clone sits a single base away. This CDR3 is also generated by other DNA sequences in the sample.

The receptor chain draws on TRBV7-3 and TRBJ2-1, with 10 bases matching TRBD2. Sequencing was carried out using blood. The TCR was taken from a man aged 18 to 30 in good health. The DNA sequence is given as TGTGCCAGCAGCCCCGGACTAGCGGAATACAATGAGCAGTTCTTC. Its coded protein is CASSPGLAEYNEQFF.